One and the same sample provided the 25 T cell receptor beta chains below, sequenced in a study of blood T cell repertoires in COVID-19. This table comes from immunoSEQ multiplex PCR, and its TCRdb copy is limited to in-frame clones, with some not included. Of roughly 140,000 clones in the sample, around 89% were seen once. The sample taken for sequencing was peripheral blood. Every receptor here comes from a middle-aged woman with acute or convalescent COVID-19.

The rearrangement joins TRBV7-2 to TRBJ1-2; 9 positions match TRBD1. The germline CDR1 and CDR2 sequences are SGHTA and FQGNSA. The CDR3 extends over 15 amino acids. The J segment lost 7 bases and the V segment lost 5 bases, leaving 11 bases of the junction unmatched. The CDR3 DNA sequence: TGTGCCAGCAGCGTTTCACAGGGGGCGCGATTTGGCTACACCTTC. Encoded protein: CASSVSQGARFGYTF.

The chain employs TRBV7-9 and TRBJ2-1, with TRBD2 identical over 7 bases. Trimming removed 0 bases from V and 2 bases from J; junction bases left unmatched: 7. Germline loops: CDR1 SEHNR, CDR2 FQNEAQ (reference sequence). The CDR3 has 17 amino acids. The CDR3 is CASSLARLAAPYNEQFF. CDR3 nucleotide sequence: TGTGCCAGCAGCTTAGCGAGGCTAGCGGCCCCCTACAATGAGCAGTTCTTC.

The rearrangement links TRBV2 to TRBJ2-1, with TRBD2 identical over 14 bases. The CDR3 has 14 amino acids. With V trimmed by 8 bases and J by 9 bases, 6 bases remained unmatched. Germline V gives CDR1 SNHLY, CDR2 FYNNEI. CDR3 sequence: CASRGLAGEVEQFF. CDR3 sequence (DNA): TGTGCCAGCCGGGGACTAGCGGGAGAGGTTGAGCAGTTCTTC.

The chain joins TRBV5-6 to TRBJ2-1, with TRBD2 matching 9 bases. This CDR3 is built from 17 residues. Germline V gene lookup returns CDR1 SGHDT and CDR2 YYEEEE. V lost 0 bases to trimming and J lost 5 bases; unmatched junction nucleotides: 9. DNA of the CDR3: TGTGCCAGCAGCTTGGCCTACGGAGCGGGGGGCCACAATGAGCAGTTCTTC. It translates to CASSLAYGAGGHNEQFF.

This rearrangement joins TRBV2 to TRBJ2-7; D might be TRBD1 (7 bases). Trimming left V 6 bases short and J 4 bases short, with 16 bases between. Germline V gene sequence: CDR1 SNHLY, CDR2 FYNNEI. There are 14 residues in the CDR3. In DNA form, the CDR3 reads TGTGCCAGCAGAACTCCCCAGGGGGGATACGAGCAGTACTTC. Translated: CASRTPQGGYEQYF. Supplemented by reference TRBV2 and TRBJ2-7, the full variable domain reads EPEVTQTPSHQVTQMGQEVILRCVPISNHLYFYWYRQILGQKVEFLVSFYNNEISEKSEIFDDQFSVERPDGSNFTLKIRSTKLEDSAMYFCASRTPQGGYEQYFGPGTRLTVT.

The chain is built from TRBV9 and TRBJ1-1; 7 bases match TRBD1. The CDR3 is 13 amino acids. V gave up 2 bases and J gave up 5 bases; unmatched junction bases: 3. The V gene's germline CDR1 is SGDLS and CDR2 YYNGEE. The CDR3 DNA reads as TGTGCCAGCAGCGTTGAACAGGGGACTGAAGCTTTCTTT. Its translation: CASSVEQGTEAFF.

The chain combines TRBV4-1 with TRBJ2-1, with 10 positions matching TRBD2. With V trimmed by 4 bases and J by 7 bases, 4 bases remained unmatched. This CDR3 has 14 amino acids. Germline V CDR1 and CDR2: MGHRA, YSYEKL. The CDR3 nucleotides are TGCGCCAGCAGCCTTACTAGCGGGACAAATGAGCAGTTCTTC. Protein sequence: CASSLTSGTNEQFF.

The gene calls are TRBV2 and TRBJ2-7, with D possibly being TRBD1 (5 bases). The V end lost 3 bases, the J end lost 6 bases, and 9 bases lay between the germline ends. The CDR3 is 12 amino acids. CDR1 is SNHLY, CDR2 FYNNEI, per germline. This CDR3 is CASSDAGFEQYF. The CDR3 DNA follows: TGTGCCAGCAGTGACGCAGGGTTCGAGCAGTACTTC.

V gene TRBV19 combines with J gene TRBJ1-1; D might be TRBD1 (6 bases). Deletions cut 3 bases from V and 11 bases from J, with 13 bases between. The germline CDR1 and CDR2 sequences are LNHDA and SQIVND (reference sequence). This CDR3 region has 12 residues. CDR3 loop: CASSMPTGSAFF. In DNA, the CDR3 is TGTGCCAGTAGTATGCCTACAGGGTCCGCTTTCTTT.

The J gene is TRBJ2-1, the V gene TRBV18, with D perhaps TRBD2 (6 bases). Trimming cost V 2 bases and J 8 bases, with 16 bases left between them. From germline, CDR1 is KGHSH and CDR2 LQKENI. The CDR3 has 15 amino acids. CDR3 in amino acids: CASSPGSSGLHEQFF. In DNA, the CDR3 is TGTGCCAGCTCACCAGGCAGCAGCGGGCTCCATGAGCAGTTCTTC.

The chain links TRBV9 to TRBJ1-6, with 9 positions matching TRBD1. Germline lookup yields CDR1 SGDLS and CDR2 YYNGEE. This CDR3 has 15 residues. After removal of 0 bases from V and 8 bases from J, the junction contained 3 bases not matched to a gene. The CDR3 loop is CASSVARTGDSPLHF. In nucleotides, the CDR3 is TGTGCCAGCAGCGTAGCTCGGACAGGGGATTCACCCCTCCACTTT.

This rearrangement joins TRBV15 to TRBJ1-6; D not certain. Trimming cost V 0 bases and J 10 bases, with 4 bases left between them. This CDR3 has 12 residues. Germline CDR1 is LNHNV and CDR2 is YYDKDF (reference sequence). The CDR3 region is CATSRDVSPLHF. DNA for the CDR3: TGTGCCACCAGCAGAGATGTATCACCCCTCCACTTT.

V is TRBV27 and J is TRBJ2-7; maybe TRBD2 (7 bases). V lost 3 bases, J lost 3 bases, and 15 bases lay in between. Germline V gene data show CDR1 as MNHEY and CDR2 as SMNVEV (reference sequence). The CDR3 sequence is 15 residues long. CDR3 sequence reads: CASSFQGGGGYEQYF. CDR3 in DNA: TGTGCCAGCAGTTTTCAAGGGGGAGGGGGCTACGAGCAGTACTTC.

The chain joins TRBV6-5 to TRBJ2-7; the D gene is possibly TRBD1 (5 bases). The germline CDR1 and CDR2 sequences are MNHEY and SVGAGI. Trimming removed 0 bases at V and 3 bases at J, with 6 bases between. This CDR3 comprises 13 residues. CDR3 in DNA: TGTGCCAGCAGTTACTCGCAGGGCTACGAGCAGTACTTC. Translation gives CASSYSQGYEQYF.

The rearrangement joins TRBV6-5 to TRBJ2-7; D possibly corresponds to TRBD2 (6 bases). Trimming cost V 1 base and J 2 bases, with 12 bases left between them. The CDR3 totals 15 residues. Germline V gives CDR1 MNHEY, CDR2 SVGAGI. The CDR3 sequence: CASSYFRGSPYEQYF. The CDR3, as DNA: TGTGCCAGCAGTTACTTTCGGGGGTCCCCCTACGAGCAGTACTTC.

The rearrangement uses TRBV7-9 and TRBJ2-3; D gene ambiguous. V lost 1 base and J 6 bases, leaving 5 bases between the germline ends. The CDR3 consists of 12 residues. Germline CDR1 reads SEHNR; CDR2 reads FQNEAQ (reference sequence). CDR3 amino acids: CASSLDIDTQYF. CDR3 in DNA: TGTGCCAGCAGCTTAGATATCGATACGCAGTATTTT.

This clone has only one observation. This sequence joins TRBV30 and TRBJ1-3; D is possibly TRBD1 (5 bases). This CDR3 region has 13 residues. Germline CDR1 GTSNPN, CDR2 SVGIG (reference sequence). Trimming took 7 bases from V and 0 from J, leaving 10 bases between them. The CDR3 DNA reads TGTGCCTCGACAGCCAGCTCTGGAAACACCATATATTTT. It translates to CASTASSGNTIYF.

This CDR3 reads CASSRASGKEGAYEQYF. The CDR3 DNA reads TGTGCCAGCAGCCGGGCTAGCGGGAAAGAAGGGGCGTACGAGCAGTACTTC. The chain has TRBV7-9 and TRBJ2-7; 9 bases line up with TRBD2. CDR3 size: 17 residues. Trimming at V came to 5 bases and at J to 4 bases, leaving 15 bases not matched to a gene. The germline CDR1 and CDR2 sequences are SEHNR and FQNEAQ (reference sequence).

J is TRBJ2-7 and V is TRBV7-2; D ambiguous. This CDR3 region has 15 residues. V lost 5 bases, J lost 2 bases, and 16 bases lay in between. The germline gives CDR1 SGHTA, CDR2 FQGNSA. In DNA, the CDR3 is TGTGCCAGCAGCGCAGACTTCTCAAATACCTACGAGCAGTACTTC. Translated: CASSADFSNTYEQYF.

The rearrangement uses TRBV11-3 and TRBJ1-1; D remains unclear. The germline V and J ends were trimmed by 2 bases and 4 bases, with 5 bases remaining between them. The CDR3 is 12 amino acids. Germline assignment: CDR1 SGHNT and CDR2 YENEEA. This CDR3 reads CASSLTSTEAFF. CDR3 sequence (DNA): TGTGCCAGCAGCTTAACGAGCACTGAAGCTTTCTTT.

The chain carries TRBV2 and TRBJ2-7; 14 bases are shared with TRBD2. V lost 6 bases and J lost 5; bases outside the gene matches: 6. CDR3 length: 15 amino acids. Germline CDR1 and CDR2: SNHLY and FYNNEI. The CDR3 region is CASRFGTSGSHEQYF. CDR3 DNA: TGTGCCAGCAGATTCGGGACTAGCGGGAGTCACGAGCAGTACTTC.

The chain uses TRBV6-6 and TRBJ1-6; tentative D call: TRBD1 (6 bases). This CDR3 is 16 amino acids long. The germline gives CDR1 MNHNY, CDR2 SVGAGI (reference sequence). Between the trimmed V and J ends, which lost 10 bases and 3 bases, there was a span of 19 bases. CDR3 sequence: CAIALGARFYNSPLHF. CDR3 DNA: TGTGCCATCGCTCTGGGGGCGAGATTCTATAATTCACCCCTCCACTTT.

CDR3 amino acids: CASSLSPQGRAYEQYF. CDR3 DNA: TGTGCCAGCAGTTTATCCCCACAGGGTAGGGCCTACGAGCAGTACTTC. The chain carries TRBV28 and TRBJ2-7; perhaps TRBD1 as D (6 bases). The CDR3 length is 16 residues. V was shortened by 1 base and J by 2 bases, with 15 bases between the two germline ends. Germline V gene lookup returns CDR1 MDHEN and CDR2 SYDVKM.

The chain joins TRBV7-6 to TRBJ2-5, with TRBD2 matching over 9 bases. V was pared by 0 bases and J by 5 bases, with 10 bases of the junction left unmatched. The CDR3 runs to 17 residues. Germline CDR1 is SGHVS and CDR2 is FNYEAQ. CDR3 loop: CASSLAGNSGSVETQYF. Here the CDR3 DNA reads TGTGCCAGCAGCTTAGCCGGAAATAGCGGGAGTGTGGAGACCCAGTACTTC. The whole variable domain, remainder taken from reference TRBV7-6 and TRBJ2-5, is GAGVSQSPRYKVTKRGQDVALRCDPISGHVSLYWYRQALGQGPEFLTYFNYEAQQDKSGLPNDRFSAERPEGSISTLTIQRTEQRDSAMYRCASSLAGNSGSVETQYFGPGTRLLVL.

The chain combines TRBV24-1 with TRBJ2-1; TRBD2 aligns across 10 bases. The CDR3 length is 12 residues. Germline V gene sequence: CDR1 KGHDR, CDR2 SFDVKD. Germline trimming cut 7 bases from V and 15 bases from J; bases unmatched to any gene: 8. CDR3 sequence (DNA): TGTGCCACCAGCGAAGCGGGGGGGATTCGGTTCTTC. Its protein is CATSEAGGIRFF.